This record concerns one TCR beta chain sequence. The data originate from a study of blood T cell repertoires in COVID-19. Authors' processing steps: Reference gene primer amplification gave estimated nucleated cell counts. Some clones are missing from TCRdb's copy, which holds only in-frame ones; the method was immunoSEQ multiplex PCR. The V and J calls and the clone size are those of that table, but D and trimming were determined from the DNA. This table has 300,000 to 450,000 clones, 85% appearing once. The J segment lost 4 bases and the V segment lost 0 bases, leaving 8 bases of the junction unmatched. Germline CDR1 and CDR2: SGHAT and FQNNGV. This CDR3 is built from 16 residues.

V and J are TRBV11-2 and TRBJ1-2; 7 bases match TRBD1. Sequencing was done on a sample of peripheral blood. The TCR sequence derives from a woman aged 18-29 years with acute or convalescent COVID-19. Here the CDR3 DNA reads TGTGCCAGCAGCTTAGATCGACAGGGTCGGATCTATGGCTACACCTTC. Translation gives CASSLDRQGRIYGYTF.